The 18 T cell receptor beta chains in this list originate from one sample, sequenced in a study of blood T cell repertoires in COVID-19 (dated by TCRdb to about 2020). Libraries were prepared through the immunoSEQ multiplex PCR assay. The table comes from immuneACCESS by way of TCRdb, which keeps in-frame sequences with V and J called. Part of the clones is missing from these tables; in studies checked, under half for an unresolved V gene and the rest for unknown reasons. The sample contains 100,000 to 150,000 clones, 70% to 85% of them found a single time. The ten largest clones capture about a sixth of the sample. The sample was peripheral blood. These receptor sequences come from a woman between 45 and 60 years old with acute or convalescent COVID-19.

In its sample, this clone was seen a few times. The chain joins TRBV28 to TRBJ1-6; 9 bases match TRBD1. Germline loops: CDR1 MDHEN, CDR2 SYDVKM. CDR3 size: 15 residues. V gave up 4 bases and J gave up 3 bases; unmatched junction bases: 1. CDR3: CASSSTGGYNSPLHF. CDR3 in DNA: TGTGCCAGCAGTTCGACAGGGGGCTATAATTCACCCCTCCACTTT. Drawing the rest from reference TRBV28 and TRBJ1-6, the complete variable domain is DVKVTQSSRYLVKRTGEKVFLECVQDMDHENMFWYRQDPGLGLRLIYFSYDVKMKEKGDIPEGYSVSREKKERFSLILESASTNQTSMYLCASSSTGGYNSPLHFGNGTRLTVT.

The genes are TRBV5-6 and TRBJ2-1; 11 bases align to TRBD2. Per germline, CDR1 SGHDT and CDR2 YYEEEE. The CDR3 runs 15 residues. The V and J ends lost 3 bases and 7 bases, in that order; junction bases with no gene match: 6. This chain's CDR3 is CASSSGLAVRNEQFF. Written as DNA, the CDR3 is TGTGCCAGCAGCTCGGGACTAGCGGTTAGGAATGAGCAGTTCTTC.

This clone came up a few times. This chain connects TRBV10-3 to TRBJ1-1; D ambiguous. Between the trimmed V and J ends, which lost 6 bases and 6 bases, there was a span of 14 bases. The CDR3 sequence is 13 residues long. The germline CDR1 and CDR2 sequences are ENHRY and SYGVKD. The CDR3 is CAISLNREAEAFF. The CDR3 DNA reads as TGTGCCATCAGCTTAAATAGGGAGGCTGAAGCTTTCTTT.

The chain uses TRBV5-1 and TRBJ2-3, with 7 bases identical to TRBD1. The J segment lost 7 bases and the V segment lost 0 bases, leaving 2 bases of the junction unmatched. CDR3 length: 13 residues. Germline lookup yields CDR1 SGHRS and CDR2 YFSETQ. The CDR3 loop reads CASSLEGANTQYF. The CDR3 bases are TGCGCCAGCAGCTTGGAGGGGGCCAATACGCAGTATTTT.

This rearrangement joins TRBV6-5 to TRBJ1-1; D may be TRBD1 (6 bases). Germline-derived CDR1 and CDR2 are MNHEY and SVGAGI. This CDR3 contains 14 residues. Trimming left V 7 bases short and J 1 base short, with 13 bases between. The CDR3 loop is CASKVGQTNTEAFF. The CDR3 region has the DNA TGTGCCAGCAAGGTAGGACAGACGAACACTGAAGCTTTCTTT.

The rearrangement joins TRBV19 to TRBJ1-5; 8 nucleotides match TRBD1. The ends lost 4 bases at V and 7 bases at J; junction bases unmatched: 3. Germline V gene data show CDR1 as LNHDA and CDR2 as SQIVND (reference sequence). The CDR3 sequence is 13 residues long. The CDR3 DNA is TGTGCCAGTAGTACTAGGACAGGGCAGCCCCAGCATTTT. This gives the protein CASSTRTGQPQHF.

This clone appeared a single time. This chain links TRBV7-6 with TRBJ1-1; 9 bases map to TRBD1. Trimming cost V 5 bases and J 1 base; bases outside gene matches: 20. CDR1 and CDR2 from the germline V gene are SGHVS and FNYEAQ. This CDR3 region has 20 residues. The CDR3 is CASSPRGGAGTGLSNTEAFF. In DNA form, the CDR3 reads TGTGCCAGCAGCCCCCGCGGAGGGGCAGGGACAGGGTTATCGAACACTGAAGCTTTCTTT.

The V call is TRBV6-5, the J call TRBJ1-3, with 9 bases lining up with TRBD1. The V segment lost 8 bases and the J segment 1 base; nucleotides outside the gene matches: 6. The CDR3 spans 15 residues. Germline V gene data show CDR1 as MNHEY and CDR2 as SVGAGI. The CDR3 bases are TGTGCCAGCTATCAGGACAGGGGTTCTGGAAACACCATATATTTT. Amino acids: CASYQDRGSGNTIYF.

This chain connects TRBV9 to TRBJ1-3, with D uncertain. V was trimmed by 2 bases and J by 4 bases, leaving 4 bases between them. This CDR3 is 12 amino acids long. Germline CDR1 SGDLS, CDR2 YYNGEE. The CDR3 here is CASSVGGNTIYF. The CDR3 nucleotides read TGTGCCAGCAGCGTGGGCGGAAACACCATATATTTT.

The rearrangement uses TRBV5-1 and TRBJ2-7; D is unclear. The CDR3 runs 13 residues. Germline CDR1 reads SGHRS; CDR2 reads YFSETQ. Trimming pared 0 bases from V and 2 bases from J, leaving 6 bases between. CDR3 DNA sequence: TGCGCCAGCAGCTTGGGCAGAACCTACGAGCAGTACTTC. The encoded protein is CASSLGRTYEQYF.

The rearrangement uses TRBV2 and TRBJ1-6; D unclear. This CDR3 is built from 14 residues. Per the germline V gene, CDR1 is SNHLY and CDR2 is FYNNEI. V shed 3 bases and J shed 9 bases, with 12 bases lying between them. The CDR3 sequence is CASSESEGASPLHF. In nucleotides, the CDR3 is TGTGCCAGCAGTGAGAGTGAGGGAGCTTCACCCCTCCACTTT.

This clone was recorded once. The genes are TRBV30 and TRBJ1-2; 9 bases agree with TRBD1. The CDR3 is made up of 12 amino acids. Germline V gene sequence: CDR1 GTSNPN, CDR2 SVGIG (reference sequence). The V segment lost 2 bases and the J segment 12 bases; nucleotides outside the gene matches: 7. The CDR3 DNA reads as TGTGCCTGGAGTATGGGGACAGGGTGGGACACCTTC. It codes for CAWSMGTGWDTF.

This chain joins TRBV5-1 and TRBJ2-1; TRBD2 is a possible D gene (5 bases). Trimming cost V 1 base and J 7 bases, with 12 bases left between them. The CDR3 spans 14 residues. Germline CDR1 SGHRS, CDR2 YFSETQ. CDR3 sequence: CASSLRLANNEQFF. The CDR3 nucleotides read TGCGCCAGCAGCTTGCGTCTAGCCAATAATGAGCAGTTCTTC.

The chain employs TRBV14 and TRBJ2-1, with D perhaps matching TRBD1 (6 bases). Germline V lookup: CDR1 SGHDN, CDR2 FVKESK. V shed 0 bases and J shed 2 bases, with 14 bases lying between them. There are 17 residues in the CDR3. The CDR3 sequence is CASSQEVGRTAYNEQFF. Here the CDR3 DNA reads TGTGCCAGCAGCCAAGAAGTGGGTAGGACAGCCTACAATGAGCAGTTCTTC.

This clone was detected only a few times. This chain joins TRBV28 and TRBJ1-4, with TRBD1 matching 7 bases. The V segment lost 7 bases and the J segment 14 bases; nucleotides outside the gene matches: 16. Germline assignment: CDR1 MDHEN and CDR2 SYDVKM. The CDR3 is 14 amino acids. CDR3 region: CASTRQGDSGGLFF. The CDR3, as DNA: TGTGCCAGCACTCGGCAGGGGGATTCTGGGGGTCTGTTTTTT.

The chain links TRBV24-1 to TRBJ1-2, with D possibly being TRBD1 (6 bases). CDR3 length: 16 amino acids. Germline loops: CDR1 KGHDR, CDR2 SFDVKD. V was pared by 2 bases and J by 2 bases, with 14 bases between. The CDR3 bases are TGTGCCACCAGTGATTCGCGAACAGGGCTGAACTATGGCTACACCTTC. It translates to CATSDSRTGLNYGYTF.

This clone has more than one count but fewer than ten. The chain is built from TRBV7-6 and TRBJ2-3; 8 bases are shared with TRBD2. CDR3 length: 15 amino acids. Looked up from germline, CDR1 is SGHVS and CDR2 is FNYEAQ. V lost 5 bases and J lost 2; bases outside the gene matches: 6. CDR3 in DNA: TGTGCCAGCAGCCTCGGGGGGGGGCCCACAGATACGCAGTATTTT. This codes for CASSLGGGPTDTQYF.

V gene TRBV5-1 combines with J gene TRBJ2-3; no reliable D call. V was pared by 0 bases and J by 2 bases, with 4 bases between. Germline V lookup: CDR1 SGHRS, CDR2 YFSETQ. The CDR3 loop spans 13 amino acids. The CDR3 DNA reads TGCGCCAGCAGCTTGGCTTTCACAGATACGCAGTATTTT. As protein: CASSLAFTDTQYF.